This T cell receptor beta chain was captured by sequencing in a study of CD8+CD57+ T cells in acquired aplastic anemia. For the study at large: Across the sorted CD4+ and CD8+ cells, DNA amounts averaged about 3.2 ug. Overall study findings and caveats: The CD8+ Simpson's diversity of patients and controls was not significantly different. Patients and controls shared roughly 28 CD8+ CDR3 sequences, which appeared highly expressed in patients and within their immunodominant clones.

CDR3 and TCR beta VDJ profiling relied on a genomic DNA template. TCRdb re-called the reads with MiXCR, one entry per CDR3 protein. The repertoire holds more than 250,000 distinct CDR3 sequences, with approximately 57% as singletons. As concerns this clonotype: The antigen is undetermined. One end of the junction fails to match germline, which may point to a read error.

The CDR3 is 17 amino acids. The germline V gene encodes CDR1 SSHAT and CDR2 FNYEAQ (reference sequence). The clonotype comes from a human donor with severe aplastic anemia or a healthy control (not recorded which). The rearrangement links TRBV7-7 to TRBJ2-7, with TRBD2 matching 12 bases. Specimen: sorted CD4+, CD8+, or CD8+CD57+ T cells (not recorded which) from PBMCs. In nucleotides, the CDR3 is TGTGCTAGCAGCCTCCTCTATCTAGCGGGAGGGCCGTACGAGCAGTACTTC. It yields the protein CASSLLYLAGGPYEQYF. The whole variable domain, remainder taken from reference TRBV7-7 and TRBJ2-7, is GAGVSQSPRYKVTKRGQDVTLRCDPISSHATLYWYQQALGQGPEFLTYFNYEAQPDKSGLPSDRFSAERPEGSISTLTIQRTEQRDSAMYRCASSLLYLAGGPYEQYFGPGTRLTVT.